The entry that follows covers one TCR beta chain sequence. What it binds is unknown. The ends were cut back, 3 bases at V and 1 base at J, with 17 bases in the middle. From germline, CDR1 is SEHNR and CDR2 FQNEAQ (reference sequence). The CDR3 runs 17 residues. Researchers ran the PCR with 60 Vbeta and 13 Jbeta primers. Sequencing was performed with immunoSEQ multiplex PCR; in TCRdb, only in-frame clones are kept and a portion is missing. The sample consists of approximately 110,000 clones, approximately 71% of them appearing once. This specimen comes from a study of cytomegalovirus exposure and HLA in healthy donors. Notes on the study in general: No immune exposure information besides CMV serostatus was available.

This receptor was taken from a man in his forties in good health and CMV-seronegative. The chain employs TRBV7-9 and TRBJ2-3, with a possible D match to TRBD1 (5 bases). What was sequenced was PBMCs. CDR3: CASSFQGFGWGTDTQYF. CDR3 nucleotides: TGTGCCAGCAGCTTCCAGGGTTTCGGTTGGGGCACAGATACGCAGTATTTT.